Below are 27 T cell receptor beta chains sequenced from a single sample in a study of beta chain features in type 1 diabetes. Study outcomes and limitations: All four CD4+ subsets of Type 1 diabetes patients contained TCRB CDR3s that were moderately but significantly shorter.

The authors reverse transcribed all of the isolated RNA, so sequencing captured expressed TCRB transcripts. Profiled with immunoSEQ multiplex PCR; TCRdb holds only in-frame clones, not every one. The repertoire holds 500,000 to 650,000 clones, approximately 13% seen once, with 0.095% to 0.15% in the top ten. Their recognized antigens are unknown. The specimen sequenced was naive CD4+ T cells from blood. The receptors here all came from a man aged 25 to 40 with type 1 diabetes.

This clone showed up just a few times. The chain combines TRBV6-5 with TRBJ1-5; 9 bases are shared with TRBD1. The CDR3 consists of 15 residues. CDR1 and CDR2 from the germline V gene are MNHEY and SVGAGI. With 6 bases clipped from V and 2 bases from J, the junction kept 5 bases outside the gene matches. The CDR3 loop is CASRPTGGGNQPQHF. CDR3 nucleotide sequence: TGTGCCAGCAGACCGACAGGGGGAGGCAATCAGCCCCAGCATTTT.

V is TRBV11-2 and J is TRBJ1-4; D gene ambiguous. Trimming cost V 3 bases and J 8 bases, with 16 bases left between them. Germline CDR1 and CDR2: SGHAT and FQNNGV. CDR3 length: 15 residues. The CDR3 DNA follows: TGTGCCAGCAGCTTTTCCTGGGAATCGGGCGAAAAACTGTTTTTT. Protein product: CASSFSWESGEKLFF.

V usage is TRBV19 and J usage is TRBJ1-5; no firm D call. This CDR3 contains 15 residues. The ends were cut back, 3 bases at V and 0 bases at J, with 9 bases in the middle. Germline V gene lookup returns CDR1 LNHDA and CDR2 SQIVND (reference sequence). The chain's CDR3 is CASSIPPPSNQPQHF. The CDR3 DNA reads TGTGCCAGTAGTATCCCACCTCCTAGCAATCAGCCCCAGCATTTT.

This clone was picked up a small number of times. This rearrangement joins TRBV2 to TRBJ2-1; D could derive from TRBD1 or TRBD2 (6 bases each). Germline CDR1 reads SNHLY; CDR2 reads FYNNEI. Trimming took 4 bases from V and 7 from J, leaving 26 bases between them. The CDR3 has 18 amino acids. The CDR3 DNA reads TGTGCCAGCAGTGTGGTTTCCGGGGGCTTACTATCGGGTAATGAGCAGTTCTTC. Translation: CASSVVSGGLLSGNEQFF.

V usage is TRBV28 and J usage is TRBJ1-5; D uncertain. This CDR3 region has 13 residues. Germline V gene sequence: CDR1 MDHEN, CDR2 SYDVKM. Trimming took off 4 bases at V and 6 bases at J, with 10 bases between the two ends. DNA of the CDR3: TGTGCCAGCAGTTCCGCAGCTACTCAGCCCCAGCATTTT. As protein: CASSSAATQPQHF.

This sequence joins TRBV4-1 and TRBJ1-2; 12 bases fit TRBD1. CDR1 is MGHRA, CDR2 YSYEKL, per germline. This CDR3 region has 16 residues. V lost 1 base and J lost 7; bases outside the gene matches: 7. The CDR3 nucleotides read TGCGCCAGCAGCCAAGTCGGGACAGGGGGCAATGGTGGCTACACCTTC. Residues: CASSQVGTGGNGGYTF.

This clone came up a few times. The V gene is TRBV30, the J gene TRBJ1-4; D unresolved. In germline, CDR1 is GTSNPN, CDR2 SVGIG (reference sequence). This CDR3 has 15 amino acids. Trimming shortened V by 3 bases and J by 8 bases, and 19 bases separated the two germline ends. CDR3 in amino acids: CAWRLPGPPGEKLFF. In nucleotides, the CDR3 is TGTGCCTGGAGACTCCCGGGCCCACCGGGGGAAAAACTGTTTTTT.

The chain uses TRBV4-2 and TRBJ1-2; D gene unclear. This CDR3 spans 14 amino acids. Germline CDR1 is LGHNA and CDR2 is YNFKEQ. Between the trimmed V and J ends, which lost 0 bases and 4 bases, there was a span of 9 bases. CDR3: CASSQDRVLYGYTF. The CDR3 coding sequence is TGTGCCAGCAGCCAAGATCGGGTTCTCTATGGCTACACCTTC.

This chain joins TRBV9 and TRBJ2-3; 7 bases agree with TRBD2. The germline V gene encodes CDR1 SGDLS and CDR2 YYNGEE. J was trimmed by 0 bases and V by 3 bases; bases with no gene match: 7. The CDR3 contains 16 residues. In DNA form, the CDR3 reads TGTGCCAGCAGCGCCCTAGCGGAGCCTAGCACAGATACGCAGTATTTT. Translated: CASSALAEPSTDTQYF.

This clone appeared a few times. The CDR3 nucleotides are TGTGCCAGCAGCTTGGCGGTTGTTGGGACAGAGCAGTACTTC. Protein sequence: CASSLAVVGTEQYF. This rearrangement joins TRBV5-6 to TRBJ2-7; D may be TRBD1 (6 bases). Trimming removed 0 bases from V and 7 bases from J, with 14 bases in between. The CDR3 runs to 14 residues. In germline, CDR1 is SGHDT, CDR2 YYEEEE.

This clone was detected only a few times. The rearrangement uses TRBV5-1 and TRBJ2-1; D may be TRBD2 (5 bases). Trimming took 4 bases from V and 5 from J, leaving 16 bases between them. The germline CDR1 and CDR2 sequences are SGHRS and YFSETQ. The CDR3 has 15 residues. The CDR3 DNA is TGCGCCAGCAGCCCACAGACGTACGGGAACAATGAGCAGTTCTTC. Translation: CASSPQTYGNNEQFF.

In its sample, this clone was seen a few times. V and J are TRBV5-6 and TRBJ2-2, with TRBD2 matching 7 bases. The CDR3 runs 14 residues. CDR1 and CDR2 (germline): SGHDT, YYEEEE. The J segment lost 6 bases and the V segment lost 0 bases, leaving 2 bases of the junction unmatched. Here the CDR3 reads CASSLGLAAGELFF. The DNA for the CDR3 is TGTGCCAGCAGCTTGGGCCTAGCGGCCGGGGAGCTGTTTTTT. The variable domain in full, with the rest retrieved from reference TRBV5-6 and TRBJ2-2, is DAGVTQSPTHLIKTRGQQVTLRCSPKSGHDTVSWYQQALGQGPQFIFQYYEEEERQRGNFPDRFSGHQFPNYSSELNVNALLLGDSALYLCASSLGLAAGELFFGEGSRLTVL.

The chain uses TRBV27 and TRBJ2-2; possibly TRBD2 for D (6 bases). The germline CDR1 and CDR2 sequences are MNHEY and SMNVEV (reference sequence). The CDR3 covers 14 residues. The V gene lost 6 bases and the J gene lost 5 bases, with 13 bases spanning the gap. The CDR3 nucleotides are TGTGCCAGCAGGCCGGGACTTAGTACCGGGGAGCTGTTTTTT. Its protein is CASRPGLSTGELFF.

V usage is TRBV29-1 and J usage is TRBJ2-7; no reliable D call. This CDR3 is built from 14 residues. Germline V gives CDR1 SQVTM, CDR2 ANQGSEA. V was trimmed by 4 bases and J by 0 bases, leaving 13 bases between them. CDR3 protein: CSVGGQSSSYEQYF. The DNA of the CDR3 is TGCAGCGTTGGAGGTCAGTCCTCCTCCTACGAGCAGTACTTC.

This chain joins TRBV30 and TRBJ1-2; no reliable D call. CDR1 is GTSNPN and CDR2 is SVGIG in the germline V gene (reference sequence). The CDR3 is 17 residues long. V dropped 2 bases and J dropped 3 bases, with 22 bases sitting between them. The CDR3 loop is CAWSPQGRRFKDYGYTF. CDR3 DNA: TGTGCCTGGAGTCCCCAAGGCAGACGATTCAAAGACTATGGCTACACCTTC.

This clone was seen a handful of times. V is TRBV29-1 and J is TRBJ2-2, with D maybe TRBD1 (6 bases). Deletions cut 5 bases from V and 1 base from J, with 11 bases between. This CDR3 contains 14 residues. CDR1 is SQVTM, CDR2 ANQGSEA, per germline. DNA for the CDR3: TGCAGCGTTCCCACGACAGGGAACACCGGGGAGCTGTTTTTT. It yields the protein CSVPTTGNTGELFF.

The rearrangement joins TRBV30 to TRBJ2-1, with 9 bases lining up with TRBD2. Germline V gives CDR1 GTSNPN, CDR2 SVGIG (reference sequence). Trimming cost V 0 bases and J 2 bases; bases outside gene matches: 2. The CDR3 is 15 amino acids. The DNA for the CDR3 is TGTGCCTGGAGTGTAGGCGGGGGGGCCTACAATGAGCAGTTCTTC. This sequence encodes CAWSVGGGAYNEQFF.

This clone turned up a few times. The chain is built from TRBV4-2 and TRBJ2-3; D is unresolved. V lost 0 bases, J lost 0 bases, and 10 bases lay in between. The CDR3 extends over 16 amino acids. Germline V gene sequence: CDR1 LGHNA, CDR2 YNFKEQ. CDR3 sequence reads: CASSQDVGFSTDTQYF. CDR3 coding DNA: TGTGCCAGCAGCCAAGATGTAGGGTTTAGCACAGATACGCAGTATTTT.

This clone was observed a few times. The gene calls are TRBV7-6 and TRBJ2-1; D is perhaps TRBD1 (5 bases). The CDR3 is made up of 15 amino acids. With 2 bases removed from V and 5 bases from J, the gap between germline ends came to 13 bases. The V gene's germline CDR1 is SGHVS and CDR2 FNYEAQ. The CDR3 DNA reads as TGTGCCAGCAGCTTACGATTGGACATCGACAATGAGCAGTTCTTC. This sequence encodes CASSLRLDIDNEQFF.

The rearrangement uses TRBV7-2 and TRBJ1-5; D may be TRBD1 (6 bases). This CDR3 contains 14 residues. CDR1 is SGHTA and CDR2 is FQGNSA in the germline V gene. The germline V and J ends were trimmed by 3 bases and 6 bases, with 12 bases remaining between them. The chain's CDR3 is CASSFLGGGQPQHF. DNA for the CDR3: TGTGCCAGCAGCTTCTTAGGGGGAGGTCAGCCCCAGCATTTT.

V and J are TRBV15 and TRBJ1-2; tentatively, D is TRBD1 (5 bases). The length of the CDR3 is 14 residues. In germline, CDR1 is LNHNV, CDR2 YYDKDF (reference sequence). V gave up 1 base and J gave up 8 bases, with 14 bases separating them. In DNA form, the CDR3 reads TGTGCCACCAGCAGAGGGTATACCAGGGAAGGCTACACCTTC. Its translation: CATSRGYTREGYTF.

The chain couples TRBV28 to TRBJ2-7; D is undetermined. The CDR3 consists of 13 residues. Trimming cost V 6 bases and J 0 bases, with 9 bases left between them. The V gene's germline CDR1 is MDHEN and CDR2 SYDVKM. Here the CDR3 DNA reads TGTGCCAGCAGAAGGGTTCGCTCCTACGAGCAGTACTTC. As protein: CASRRVRSYEQYF.

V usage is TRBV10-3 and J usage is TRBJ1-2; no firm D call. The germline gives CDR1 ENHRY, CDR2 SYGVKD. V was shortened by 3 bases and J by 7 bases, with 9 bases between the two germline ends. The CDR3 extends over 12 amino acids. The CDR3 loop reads CAISEGMGGYTF. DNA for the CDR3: TGTGCCATCAGTGAAGGCATGGGTGGCTACACCTTC.

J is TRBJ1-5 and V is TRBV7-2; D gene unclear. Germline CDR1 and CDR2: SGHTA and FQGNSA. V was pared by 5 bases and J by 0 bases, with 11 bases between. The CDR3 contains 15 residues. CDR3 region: CASSQFSYSNQPQHF. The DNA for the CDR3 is TGTGCCAGCAGCCAATTCTCATATAGCAATCAGCCCCAGCATTTT.

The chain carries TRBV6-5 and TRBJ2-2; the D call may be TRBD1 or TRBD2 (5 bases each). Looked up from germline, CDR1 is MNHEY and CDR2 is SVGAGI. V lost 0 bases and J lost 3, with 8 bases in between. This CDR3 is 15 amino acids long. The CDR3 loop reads CASSYSGVHTGELFF. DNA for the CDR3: TGTGCCAGCAGTTACTCGGGGGTTCACACCGGGGAGCTGTTTTTT.

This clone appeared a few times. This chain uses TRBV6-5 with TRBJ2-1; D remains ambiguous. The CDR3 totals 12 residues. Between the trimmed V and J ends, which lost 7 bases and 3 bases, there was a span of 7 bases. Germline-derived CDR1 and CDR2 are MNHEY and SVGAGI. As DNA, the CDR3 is TGTGCCAGCACCACAATCTACAATGAGCAGTTCTTC. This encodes CASTTIYNEQFF.

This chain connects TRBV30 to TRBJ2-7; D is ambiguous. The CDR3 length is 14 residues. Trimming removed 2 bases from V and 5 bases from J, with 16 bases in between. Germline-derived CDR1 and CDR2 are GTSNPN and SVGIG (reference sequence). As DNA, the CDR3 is TGTGCCTGGAGTTCCCTGATAGGGTTTAACGAGCAGTACTTC. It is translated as CAWSSLIGFNEQYF.